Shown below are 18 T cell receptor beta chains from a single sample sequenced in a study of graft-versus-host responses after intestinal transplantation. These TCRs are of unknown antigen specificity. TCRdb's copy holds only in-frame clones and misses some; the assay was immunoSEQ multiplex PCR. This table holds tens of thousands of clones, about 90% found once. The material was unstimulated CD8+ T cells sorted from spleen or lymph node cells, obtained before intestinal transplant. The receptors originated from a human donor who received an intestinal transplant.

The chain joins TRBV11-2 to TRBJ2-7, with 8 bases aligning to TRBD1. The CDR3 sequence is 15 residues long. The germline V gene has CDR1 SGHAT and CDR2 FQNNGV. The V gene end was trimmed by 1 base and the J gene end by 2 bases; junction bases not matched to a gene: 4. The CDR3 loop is CASSLVRDRTYEQYF. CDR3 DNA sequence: TGTGCCAGCAGCTTAGTCCGGGACAGGACCTACGAGCAGTACTTC.

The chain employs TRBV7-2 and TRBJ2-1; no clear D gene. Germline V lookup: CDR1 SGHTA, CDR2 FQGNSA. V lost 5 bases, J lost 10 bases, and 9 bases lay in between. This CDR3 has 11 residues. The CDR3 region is CASSQGREQFF. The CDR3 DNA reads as TGTGCCAGCAGCCAAGGTAGGGAGCAGTTCTTC. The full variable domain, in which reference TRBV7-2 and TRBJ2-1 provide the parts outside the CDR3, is GAGVSQSPSNKVTEKGKDVELRCDPISGHTALYWYRQSLGQGLEFLIYFQGNSAPDKSGLPSDRFSAERTGGSVSTLTIQRTQQEDSAVYLCASSQGREQFFGPGTRLTVL.

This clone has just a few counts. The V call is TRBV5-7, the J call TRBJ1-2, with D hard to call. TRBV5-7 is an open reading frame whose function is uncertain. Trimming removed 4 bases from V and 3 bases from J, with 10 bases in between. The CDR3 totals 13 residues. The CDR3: CASSGNTYYGYTF. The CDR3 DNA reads TGTGCCAGCAGCGGTAACACCTACTATGGCTACACCTTC.

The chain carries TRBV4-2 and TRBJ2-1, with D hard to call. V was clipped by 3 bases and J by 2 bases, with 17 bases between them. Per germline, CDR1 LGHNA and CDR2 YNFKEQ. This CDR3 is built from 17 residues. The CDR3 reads CASSQLGPSGTYNEQFF. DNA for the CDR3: TGTGCCAGCAGCCAGCTAGGGCCCTCCGGCACCTACAATGAGCAGTTCTTC.

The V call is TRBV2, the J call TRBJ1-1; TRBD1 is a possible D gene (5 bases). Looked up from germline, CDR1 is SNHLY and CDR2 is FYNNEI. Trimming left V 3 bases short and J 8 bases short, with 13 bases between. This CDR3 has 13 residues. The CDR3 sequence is CASSEDGTGEAFF. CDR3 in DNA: TGTGCCAGCAGTGAGGACGGGACCGGCGAAGCTTTCTTT.

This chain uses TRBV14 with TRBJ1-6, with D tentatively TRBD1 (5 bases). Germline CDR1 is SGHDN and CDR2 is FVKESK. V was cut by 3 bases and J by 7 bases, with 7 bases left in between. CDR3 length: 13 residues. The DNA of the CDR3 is TGTGCCAGCAGCCAGTACAGGAATTCACCCCTCCACTTT. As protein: CASSQYRNSPLHF.

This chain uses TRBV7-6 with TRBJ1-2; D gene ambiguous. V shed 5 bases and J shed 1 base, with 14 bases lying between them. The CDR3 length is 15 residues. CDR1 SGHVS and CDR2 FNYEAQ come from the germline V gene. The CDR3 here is CASSPMAGNNYGYTF. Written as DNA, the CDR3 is TGTGCCAGCAGCCCCATGGCAGGAAATAACTATGGCTACACCTTC.

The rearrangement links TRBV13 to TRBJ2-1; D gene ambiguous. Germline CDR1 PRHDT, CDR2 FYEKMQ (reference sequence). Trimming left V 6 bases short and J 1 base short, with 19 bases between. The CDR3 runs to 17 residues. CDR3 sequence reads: CASSPTGFRWSYNEQFF. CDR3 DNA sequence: TGTGCCAGCAGTCCTACCGGGTTCCGGTGGTCCTACAATGAGCAGTTCTTC. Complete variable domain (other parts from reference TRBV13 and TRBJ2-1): AAGVIQSPRHLIKEKRETATLKCYPIPRHDTVYWYQQGPGQDPQFLISFYEKMQSDKGSIPDRFSAQQFSDYHSELNMSSLELGDSALYFCASSPTGFRWSYNEQFFGPGTRLTVL.

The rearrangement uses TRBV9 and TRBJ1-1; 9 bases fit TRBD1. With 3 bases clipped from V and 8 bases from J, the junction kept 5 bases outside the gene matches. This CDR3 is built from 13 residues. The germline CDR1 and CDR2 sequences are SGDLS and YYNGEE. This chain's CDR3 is CASSASGTGEAFF. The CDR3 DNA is TGTGCCAGCAGCGCATCCGGGACAGGGGAAGCTTTCTTT.

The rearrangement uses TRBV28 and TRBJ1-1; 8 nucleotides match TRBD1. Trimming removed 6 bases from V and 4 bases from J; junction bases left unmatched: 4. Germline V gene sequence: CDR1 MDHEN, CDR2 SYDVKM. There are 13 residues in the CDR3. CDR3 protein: CASRLTGGTEAFF. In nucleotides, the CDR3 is TGTGCCAGCAGGTTAACAGGGGGCACTGAAGCTTTCTTT.

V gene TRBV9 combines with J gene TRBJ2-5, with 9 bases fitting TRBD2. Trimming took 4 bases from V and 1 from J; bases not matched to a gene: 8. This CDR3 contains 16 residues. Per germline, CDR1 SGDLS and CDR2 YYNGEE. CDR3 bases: TGTGCCAGCAGCCCAAGCGGCGGGGGGGCCCAAGAGACCCAGTACTTC. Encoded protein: CASSPSGGGAQETQYF.

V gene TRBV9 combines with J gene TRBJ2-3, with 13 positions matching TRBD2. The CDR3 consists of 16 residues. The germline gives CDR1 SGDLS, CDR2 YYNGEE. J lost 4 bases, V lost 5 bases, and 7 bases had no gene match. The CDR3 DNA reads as TGTGCCAGCAGTCATTGGGGACTAGCGGGACCAGATACGCAGTATTTT. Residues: CASSHWGLAGPDTQYF.

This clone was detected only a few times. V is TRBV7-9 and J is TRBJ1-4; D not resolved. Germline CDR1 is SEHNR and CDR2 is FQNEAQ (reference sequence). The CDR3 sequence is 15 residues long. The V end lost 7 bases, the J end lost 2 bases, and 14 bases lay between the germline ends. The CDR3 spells CASTLAGNTNEKLFF. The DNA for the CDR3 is TGTGCCAGCACCCTAGCTGGGAATACTAATGAAAAACTGTTTTTT.

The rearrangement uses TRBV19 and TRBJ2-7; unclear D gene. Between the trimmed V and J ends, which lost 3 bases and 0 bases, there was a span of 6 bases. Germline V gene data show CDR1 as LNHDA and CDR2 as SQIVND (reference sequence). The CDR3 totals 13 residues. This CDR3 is CASSIESSYEQYF. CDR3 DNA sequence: TGTGCCAGTAGTATCGAGAGCTCCTACGAGCAGTACTTC.

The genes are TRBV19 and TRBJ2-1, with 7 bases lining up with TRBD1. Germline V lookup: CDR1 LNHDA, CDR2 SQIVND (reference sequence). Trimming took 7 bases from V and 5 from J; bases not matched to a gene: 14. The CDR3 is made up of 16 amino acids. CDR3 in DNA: TGTGCCAGTATTGGATATCGACAGGGCGAAAACAATGAGCAGTTCTTC. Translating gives CASIGYRQGENNEQFF.

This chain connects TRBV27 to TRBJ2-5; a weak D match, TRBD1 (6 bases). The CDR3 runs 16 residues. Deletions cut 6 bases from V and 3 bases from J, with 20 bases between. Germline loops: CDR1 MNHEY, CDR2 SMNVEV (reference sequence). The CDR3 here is CASSLYPGQREETQYF. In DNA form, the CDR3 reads TGTGCCAGCAGCCTCTACCCCGGACAGAGGGAAGAGACCCAGTACTTC.

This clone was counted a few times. This chain's CDR3 is CASRKAFKTSGNTIYF. The DNA of the CDR3 is TGCGCCAGCAGAAAAGCCTTTAAAACCTCCGGAAACACCATATATTTT. The chain joins TRBV4-1 to TRBJ1-3, with unresolved D. This CDR3 is 16 amino acids long. The germline gives CDR1 MGHRA, CDR2 YSYEKL. V lost 6 bases and J lost 4, with 19 bases in between.

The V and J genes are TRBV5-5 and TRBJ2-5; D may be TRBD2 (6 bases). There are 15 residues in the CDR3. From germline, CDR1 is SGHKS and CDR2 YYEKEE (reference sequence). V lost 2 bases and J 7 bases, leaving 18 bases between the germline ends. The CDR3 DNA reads TGTGCCAGCAGCTTCTTAGGGCTAGGAGCGGGGACCCAGTACTTC. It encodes CASSFLGLGAGTQYF.